A selection of T cell receptor beta chains follows, all from one sample in a study of T-cell memory formation after mild COVID-19. TCRdb processed the 5' RACE reads anew with MiXCR; each CDR3 protein has one entry. The data hold about 470,000 distinct CDR3 sequences, with roughly 20% observed a single time. Input material: PBMCs or a T cell subset sorted from them (not recorded which). The receptors were sampled from an adult woman who had mild COVID-19 (a few samples of this study predate the infection). Cell type and time point are not known. The CDR3 runs from the conserved cysteine through the conserved F or W. The D gene is left open where the match is weak. Some rows have no size entry. The others give once, few or many, or a class for an expanded clone.

TRBD1 | TRBJ1-1 | TRBV7-6 | NA | TGTGCCAGCAGCCGACAGGGCCCCGCTGAAGCTTTCTTT | CASSRQGPAEAFF
TRBD2 | TRBJ2-5 | TRBV20-1 | NA | TGCAGTGCTCAGACTAGCGGGAGACCTTGGGAGACCCAGTACTTC | CSAQTSGRPWETQYF
TRBD1 | TRBJ2-7 | TRBV6-6 | few | TGTGCCAGCACGTACACCGGGACAGGGAGATACGAGCAGTACTTC | CASTYTGTGRYEQYF
NA | TRBJ2-5 | TRBV5-1 | NA | TGCGCCAGCAGCACGGGAGAGGGGCTCCAAGAGACCCAGTACTTC | CASSTGEGLQETQYF
TRBD1 | TRBJ1-5 | TRBV7-2 | many | TGTGCCAGCAGTATCAGGGGGGAACAGCCCCAGCATTTT | CASSIRGEQPQHF
NA | TRBJ1-2 | TRBV20-1 | few | TGCAGTGCTTTCCGGACAGATGGCTATGGCTACACCTTC | CSAFRTDGYGYTF
NA | TRBJ2-1 | TRBV19 | NA | TGTGCCAGTAGTCGAGTCACAGGAAATGAGCAGTTCTTC | CASSRVTGNEQFF
NA | TRBJ1-1 | TRBV27 | few | TGTGCCAGCAGTTGGGGGACGGAGAACACTGAAGCTTTCTTT | CASSWGTENTEAFF
NA | TRBJ1-1 | TRBV6-1 | few | TGTGCCAGCAGTGAAATCGACAGGCGGAACACTGAAGCTTTCTTT | CASSEIDRRNTEAFF
NA | TRBJ2-2 | TRBV29-1 | NA | TGCAGCGTTTTGGGAGCCCGGGACAAACGCACCGGGGAGCTGTTTTTT | CSVLGARDKRTGELFF
NA | TRBJ2-1 | TRBV12-3/TRBV12-4 | few | TGTGCCAGCAGTTTAGTCTCTGCGAGGTCCAATGAGCAGTTCTTC | CASSLVSARSNEQFF
NA | TRBJ2-7 | TRBV5-1 | few | TGCGCCAGCAGGGTCGATAATTACGCCTACGAGCAGTACTTC | CASRVDNYAYEQYF
TRBD2 | TRBJ2-1 | TRBV12-3/TRBV12-4 | many | TGTGCCAGCAGTTTAAGTGAACTAGCGGGAGAAATGTCCGATGAGCAGTTCTTC | CASSLSELAGEMSDEQFF
NA | TRBJ2-1 | TRBV7-9 | NA | TGTGCCAGCAGCTTTTCCGGACAGTCCTACAATGAGCAGTTCTTC | CASSFSGQSYNEQFF
NA | TRBJ2-2 | TRBV4-3 | NA | TGCGCCAGCAGCCAAGCCCCCTCCGCCCTTACCGGGGAGCTGTTTTTT | CASSQAPSALTGELFF
NA | TRBJ1-1 | TRBV12-3/TRBV12-4 | NA | TGTGCCAGCAGTTGGGCGGATAACACTGAAGCTTTCTTT | CASSWADNTEAFF
TRBD1 | TRBJ2-1 | TRBV7-6 | NA | TGTGCCAGCAGCCCCCCTCCACGGGACAGGGCTTACAATGAGCAGTTCTTC | CASSPPPRDRAYNEQFF
TRBD2 | TRBJ2-7 | TRBV6-2/TRBV6-3 | few | TGTGCCAGCAGTTACCTAGCGGGGGCCTACGAGCAGTACTTC | CASSYLAGAYEQYF
NA | TRBJ1-5 | TRBV7-8 | NA | TGTGCCAGCAGCCTCACGGGGTCGGAGGAGCCCCAGCATTTT | CASSLTGSEEPQHF
NA | TRBJ1-1 | TRBV28 | NA | TGTGCCAGCAGTTTTAAGGTTCGCAGGTTTGGTGAAGCTTTCTTT | CASSFKVRRFGEAFF
NA | TRBJ2-1 | TRBV2 | NA | TGTGCCTTATCACCGGATGAGCAGTTCTTC | CALSPDEQFF
NA | TRBJ1-2 | TRBV12-3/TRBV12-4 | NA | TGTGCCAGCAGCCCCGGACGGCGTTATAACTATGGCTACACCTTC | CASSPGRRYNYGYTF
NA | TRBJ2-2 | TRBV10-3 | NA | TGTGCCATCAGTGAGTCGGACCCGATTAGATTGAACACCGGGGAGCTGTTTTTT | CAISESDPIRLNTGELFF
NA | TRBJ2-2 | TRBV21-1 | few | TGTGCCAGCAGCAGGGTTGGAGGAAGCGCGAACACCGGGGAGCTGTTTTTT | CASSRVGGSANTGELFF
TRBD1 | TRBJ2-7 | TRBV4-1 | many | TGCGCCAGCAGCCCGACAGGGGGCTCCTACGAGCAGTACTTC | CASSPTGGSYEQYF
NA | TRBJ1-1 | TRBV12-3/TRBV12-4 | NA | TGTGCCAGCAGCCTCACCCAAGACATGAACACTGAAGCTTTCTTT | CASSLTQDMNTEAFF
NA | TRBJ2-1 | TRBV12-3/TRBV12-4 | NA | TGTGCCAGCAGTAGTACTGTTGAGCAGTTCTTC | CASSSTVEQFF
NA | TRBJ2-2 | TRBV7-3 | many | TGTGCCAGCAGCTTTTCAGCGGGCACCGGGGAGCTGTTTTTT | CASSFSAGTGELFF
TRBD2 | TRBJ2-7 | TRBV9 | few | TGTGCCAGCAGCGTAGACGGAAGACTAGCGGGAAAAGAGATCTCCGAGCAGTACTTC | CASSVDGRLAGKEISEQYF
NA | TRBJ2-1 | TRBV12-3/TRBV12-4 | NA | TGTGCCAGCAGCCCCTATGAGAATGAGCAGTTCTTC | CASSPYENEQFF
NA | TRBJ2-3 | TRBV5-1 | NA | TGCGCCACCGAGTCGGGAACGCAGTATTTT | CATESGTQYF
NA | TRBJ1-3 | TRBV5-6 | NA | TGTGCCAGCAGCCACACATTCCTCCGGACGGCGAGCTCTGGAAACACCATATATTTT | CASSHTFLRTASSGNTIYF
TRBD2 | TRBJ2-7 | TRBV7-9 | NA | TGTGCCAGCAGCCCGGGCGGGAGGGAGAACTACGAGCAGTACTTC | CASSPGGRENYEQYF
NA | TRBJ2-1 | TRBV7-2 | few | TGTGCCAGCAGCCCTCACCGACGAAGCTCCTACAATGAGCAGTTCTTC | CASSPHRRSSYNEQFF
NA | TRBJ2-2 | TRBV5-1 | few | TGCGCCAGCAGCTTGGGGCTGGTAGCGGACCCCGGGGAGCTGTTTTTT | CASSLGLVADPGELFF
NA | TRBJ1-1 | TRBV24-1 | NA | TGTGCCACTAGCGGTGACGGAGAAGCTTTCTTT | CATSGDGEAFF
NA | TRBJ2-1 | TRBV30 | NA | TGTGCCTGCTCCGCCGGGACCCAAGCCGGATCCTACAATGAGCAGTTCTTC | CACSAGTQAGSYNEQFF
NA | TRBJ2-3 | TRBV5-1 | NA | TGCGCCAGCAGCCTAGCCGGGAAGCAAGCAGATACGCAGTATTTT | CASSLAGKQADTQYF